This T cell receptor beta chain was sequenced during a study of blood T cell repertoires in COVID-19. Overall study: Acute-phase and convalescent COVID-19 samples originated in the United States, Italy and Spain.

In the authors' methods: Amplification from reference gene primers served as the basis for estimated nucleated cell counts. The assay was immunoSEQ multiplex PCR, and TCRdb's table has in-frame clones only and misses some. The DNA was the basis for D and trimming; V, J and clone size are from that table. The repertoire holds 150,000 to 200,000 clones, with approximately 90% as singletons. This clone was detected only once. This CDR3 spans 15 amino acids. Trimming removed 5 bases from V and 7 bases from J, with 17 bases in between. In germline, CDR1 is SGHTA, CDR2 FQGNSA. Sequencing was performed on peripheral blood. V is TRBV7-2 and J is TRBJ1-4, with D uncertain. The TCR was taken from a young man who had recovered from COVID-19. CDR3 sequence (DNA): TGTGCCAGCAGCGAAGGCGGGATGACGAGTGAAAAACTGTTTTTT. Its translation is CASSEGGMTSEKLFF.